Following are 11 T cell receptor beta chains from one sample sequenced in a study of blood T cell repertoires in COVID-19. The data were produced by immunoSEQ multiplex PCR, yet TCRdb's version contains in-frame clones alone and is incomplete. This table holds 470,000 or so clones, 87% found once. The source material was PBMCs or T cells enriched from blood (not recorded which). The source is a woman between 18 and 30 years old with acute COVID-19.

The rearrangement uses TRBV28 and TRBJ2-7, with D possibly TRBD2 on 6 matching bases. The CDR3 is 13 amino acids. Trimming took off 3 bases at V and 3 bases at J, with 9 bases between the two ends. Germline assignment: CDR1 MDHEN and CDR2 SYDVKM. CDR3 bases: TGTGCCAGCAGTTTTGGGGGGAACTACGAGCAGTACTTC. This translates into CASSFGGNYEQYF.

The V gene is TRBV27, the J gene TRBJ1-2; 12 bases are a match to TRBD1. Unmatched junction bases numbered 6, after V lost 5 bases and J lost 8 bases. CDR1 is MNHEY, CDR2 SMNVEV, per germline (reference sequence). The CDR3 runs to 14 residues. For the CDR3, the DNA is TGTGCCAGCAGTCCGGGGACAGGGGGCCAAGGCTACACCTTC. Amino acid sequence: CASSPGTGGQGYTF.

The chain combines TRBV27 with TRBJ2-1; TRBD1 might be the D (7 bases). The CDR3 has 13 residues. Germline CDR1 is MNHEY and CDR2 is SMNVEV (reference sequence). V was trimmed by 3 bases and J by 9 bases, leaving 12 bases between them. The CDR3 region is CASSLEGAGEQFF. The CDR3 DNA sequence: TGTGCCAGCAGTTTGGAGGGGGCCGGTGAGCAGTTCTTC.

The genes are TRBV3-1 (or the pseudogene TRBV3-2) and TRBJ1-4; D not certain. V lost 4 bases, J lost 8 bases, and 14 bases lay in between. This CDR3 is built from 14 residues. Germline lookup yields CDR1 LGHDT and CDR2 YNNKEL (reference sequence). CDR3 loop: CASSRAVQDEKLFF. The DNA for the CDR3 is TGTGCCAGCAGCCGCGCGGTACAAGACGAAAAACTGTTTTTT.

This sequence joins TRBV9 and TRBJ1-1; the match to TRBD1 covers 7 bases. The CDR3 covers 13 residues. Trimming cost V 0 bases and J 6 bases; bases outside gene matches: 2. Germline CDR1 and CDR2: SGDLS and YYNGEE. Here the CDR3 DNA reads TGTGCCAGCAGCGTAGCTACAGGGGCTGAAGCTTTCTTT. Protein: CASSVATGAEAFF.

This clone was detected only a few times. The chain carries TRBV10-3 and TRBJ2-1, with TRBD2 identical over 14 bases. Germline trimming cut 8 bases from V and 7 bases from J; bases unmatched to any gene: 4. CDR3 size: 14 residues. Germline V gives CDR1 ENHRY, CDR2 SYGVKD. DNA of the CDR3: TGTGCCATCGCCGGGACTAGCGGGGGAAATGAGCAGTTCTTC. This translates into CAIAGTSGGNEQFF.

Here the CDR3 DNA reads TGTGCCAGCAGCTTAACTGGCGGGGATACGCAGTATTTT. Residues: CASSLTGGDTQYF. The V gene is TRBV11-2, the J gene TRBJ2-3; D is perhaps TRBD2 (5 bases). The CDR3 loop spans 13 amino acids. Germline CDR1 and CDR2: SGHAT and FQNNGV. V lost 2 bases and J 6 bases, leaving 9 bases between the germline ends.

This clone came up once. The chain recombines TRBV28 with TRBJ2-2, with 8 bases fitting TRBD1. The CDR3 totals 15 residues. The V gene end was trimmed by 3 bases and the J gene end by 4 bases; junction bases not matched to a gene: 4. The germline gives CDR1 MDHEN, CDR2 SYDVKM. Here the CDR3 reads CASSLAGGFTGELFF. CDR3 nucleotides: TGTGCCAGCAGTTTGGCAGGGGGCTTCACCGGGGAGCTGTTTTTT.

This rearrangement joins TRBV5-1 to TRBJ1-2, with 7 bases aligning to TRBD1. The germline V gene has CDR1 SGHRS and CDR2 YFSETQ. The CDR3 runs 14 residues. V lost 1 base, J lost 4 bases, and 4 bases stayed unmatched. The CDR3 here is CASSLTGDVYGYTF. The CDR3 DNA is TGCGCCAGCAGCTTGACAGGGGATGTCTATGGCTACACCTTC.

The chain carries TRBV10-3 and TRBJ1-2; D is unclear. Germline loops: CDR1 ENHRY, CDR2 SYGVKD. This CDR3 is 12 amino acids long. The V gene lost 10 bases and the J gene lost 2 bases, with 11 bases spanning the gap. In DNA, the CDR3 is TGTGCCAGCCAGGCCAGGAACTATGGCTACACCTTC. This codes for CASQARNYGYTF.

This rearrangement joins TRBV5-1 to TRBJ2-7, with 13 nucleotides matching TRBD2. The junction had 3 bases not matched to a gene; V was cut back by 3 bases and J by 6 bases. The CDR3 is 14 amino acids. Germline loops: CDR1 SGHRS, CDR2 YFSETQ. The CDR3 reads CASSSGTSGVEQYF. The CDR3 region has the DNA TGCGCCAGCAGCTCCGGGACTAGCGGGGTCGAGCAGTACTTC. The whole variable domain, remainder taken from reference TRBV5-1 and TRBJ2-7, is KAGVTQTPRYLIKTRGQQVTLSCSPISGHRSVSWYQQTPGQGLQFLFEYFSETQRNKGNFPGRFSGRQFSNSRSEMNVSTLELGDSALYLCASSSGTSGVEQYFGPGTRLTVT.